This is a list of T cell receptor beta chains from one sample in a study of PD-1 blockade in classical Hodgkin lymphoma. Only in-frame clones appear in the TCRdb table, and some are missing; sequencing was by immunoSEQ multiplex PCR. The table records about 58,000 clones, 85% to 90% of them present only once. Here the sequenced sample was peripheral blood mononuclear cells (PBMCs), taken before the second cycle of nivolumab. The receptors here all came from a human donor with classical Hodgkin lymphoma. The CDR3 runs from the conserved cysteine through the conserved F or W.

v_gene: TRBV4-1; j_gene: TRBJ2-1; CDR3aa: CASSQRAGSSYNEQFF
v_gene: TRBV5-1; j_gene: TRBJ1-1; CDR3aa: CASSPPGRVTNTEAFF
v_gene: TRBV30; j_gene: TRBJ2-7; CDR3aa: CALGRGYEQYF
v_gene: TRBV7-9; j_gene: TRBJ1-5; CDR3aa: CASSSLTAGQPQHF
v_gene: TRBV2; j_gene: TRBJ1-4; CDR3aa: CASSAALRNEKLFF
v_gene: TRBV6-5; j_gene: TRBJ2-7; CDR3aa: CASSDRGREQYF
v_gene: TRBV27; j_gene: TRBJ1-2; CDR3aa: CASSGTLYGYTF
v_gene: TRBV7-8; j_gene: TRBJ1-1; CDR3aa: CASSSWTGLNTEAFF
v_gene: TRBV19; j_gene: TRBJ1-5; CDR3aa: CASSSRDPSNQPQHF
v_gene: TRBV5-1; j_gene: TRBJ2-5; CDR3aa: CASSLGPGGNLETQYF
v_gene: TRBV13; j_gene: TRBJ2-1; CDR3aa: CASSVPPTRGIWPYNEQFF
v_gene: TRBV5-4; j_gene: TRBJ2-1; CDR3aa: CASSLGPDNEQFF
v_gene: TRBV5-1; j_gene: TRBJ1-4; CDR3aa: CASSPGGSEKLFF
v_gene: TRBV28; j_gene: TRBJ2-6; CDR3aa: CAAGANVLTF
v_gene: TRBV7-3; j_gene: TRBJ2-3; CDR3aa: CASSVQRGTSGADTQYF
v_gene: TRBV4-1; j_gene: TRBJ1-6; CDR3aa: CASSLAGTGMRPLHF
v_gene: TRBV7-9; j_gene: TRBJ2-5; CDR3aa: CASSFFASGEETQYF
v_gene: TRBV7-9; j_gene: TRBJ1-2; CDR3aa: CASSFYGTDYGYTF
v_gene: TRBV5-1; j_gene: TRBJ1-4; CDR3aa: CASSSQGAENEKLFF
v_gene: TRBV6-6; j_gene: TRBJ1-5; CDR3aa: CASSYSSSAGTTQHF
v_gene: TRBV6-5; j_gene: TRBJ1-5; CDR3aa: CASRQVGGTQPQHF
v_gene: TRBV29-1; j_gene: TRBJ1-2; CDR3aa: CSVEGWDRGNYGYTF